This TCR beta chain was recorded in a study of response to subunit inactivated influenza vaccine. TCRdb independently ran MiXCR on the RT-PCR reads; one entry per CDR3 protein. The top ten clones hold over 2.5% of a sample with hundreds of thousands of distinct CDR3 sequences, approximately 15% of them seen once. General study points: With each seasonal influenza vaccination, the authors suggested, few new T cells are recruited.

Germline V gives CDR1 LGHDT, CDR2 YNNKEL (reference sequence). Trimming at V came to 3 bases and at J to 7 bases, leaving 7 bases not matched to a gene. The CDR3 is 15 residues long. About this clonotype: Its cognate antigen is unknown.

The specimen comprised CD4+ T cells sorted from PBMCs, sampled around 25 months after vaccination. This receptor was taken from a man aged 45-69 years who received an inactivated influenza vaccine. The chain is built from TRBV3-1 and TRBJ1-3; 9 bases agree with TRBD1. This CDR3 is CASSQTDRGWNTIYF. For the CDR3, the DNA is TGTGCCAGCAGCCAGACCGACAGGGGGTGGAACACCATATATTTT.